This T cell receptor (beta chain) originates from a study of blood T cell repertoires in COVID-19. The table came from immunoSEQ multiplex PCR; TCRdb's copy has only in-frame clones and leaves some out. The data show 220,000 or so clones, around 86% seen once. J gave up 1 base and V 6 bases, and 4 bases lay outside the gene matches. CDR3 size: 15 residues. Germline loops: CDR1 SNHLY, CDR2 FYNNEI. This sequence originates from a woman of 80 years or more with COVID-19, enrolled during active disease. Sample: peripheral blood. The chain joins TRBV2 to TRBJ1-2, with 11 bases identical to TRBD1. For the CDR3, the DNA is TGTGCCAGCAGAGGACAGGGGGCGAGTAACTATGGCTACACCTTC. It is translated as CASRGQGASNYGYTF.